The present TCR beta chain was sequenced within a study of blood T cells in healthy people across ages. Isolation of PBMCs gave at least 7 million cells per sample. Primers used in a second PCR of about 6 to 12 cycles were a sample-barcoded 5' primer and a J-beta primer mix. TCRdb recomputed calls from the 5' RACE reads with MiXCR, one row per CDR3 protein. The sample holds 1.5 million to 2 million distinct CDR3 sequences, just under 50% seen once. The clonotype was recovered from a woman aged 40-49 years in good health. Sequenced sample: blood.

The CDR3: CASSHPTDSVLGYTQYF. CDR3 coding DNA: TGTGCCAGCAGTCATCCGACTGATTCGGTATTAGGCTATACGCAGTATTTT. V gene TRBV6-7 combines with J gene TRBJ2-3; no clear D gene. TRBV6-7 is filed as an ORF, its function uncertain. Trimming cost V 5 bases and J 7 bases, with 25 bases left between them. CDR3 size: 17 residues.